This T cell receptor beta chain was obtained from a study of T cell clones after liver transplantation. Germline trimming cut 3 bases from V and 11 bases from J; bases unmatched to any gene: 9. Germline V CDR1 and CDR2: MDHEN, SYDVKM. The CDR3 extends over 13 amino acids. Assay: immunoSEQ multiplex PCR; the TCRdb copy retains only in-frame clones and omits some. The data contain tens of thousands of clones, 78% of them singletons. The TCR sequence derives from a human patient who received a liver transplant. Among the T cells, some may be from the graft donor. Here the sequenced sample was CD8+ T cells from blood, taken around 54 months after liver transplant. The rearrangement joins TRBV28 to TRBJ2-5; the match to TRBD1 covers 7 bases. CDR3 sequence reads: CASSFGTADMQYF. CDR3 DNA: TGTGCCAGCAGTTTCGGGACAGCGGATATGCAGTACTTC.